What follows are 12 T cell receptor beta chains derived from one specimen sequenced in a study of blood T cell repertoires in COVID-19. Here immunoSEQ multiplex PCR was the method, and the copy in TCRdb shows in-frame clones only, minus some. The repertoire holds 250,000 to 350,000 clones, more than 70% seen once, with 1% to 1.5% in the top ten. Sequencing was performed on peripheral blood. All receptors come from a woman in her forties or fifties with acute or convalescent COVID-19.

The chain is built from TRBV12-3 or TRBV12-4 and TRBJ2-5; D ambiguous. V was trimmed by 3 bases and J by 2 bases, leaving 4 bases between them. This CDR3 comprises 12 residues. CDR3 coding DNA: TGTGCCAGCAGTTTCTTTCAAGAGACCCAGTACTTC. This encodes CASSFFQETQYF.

V and J are TRBV19 and TRBJ2-2; 9 bases are a match to TRBD2. Per the germline V gene, CDR1 is LNHDA and CDR2 is SQIVND (reference sequence). The J segment lost 4 bases and the V segment lost 5 bases, leaving 5 bases of the junction unmatched. The CDR3 is made up of 15 amino acids. The CDR3 DNA follows: TGTGCCAGTAGTCTTGCTAGCGGGGTCACCGGGGAGCTGTTTTTT. This encodes CASSLASGVTGELFF.

The J gene is TRBJ1-2, the V gene TRBV12-3 or TRBV12-4, with TRBD1 identical over 7 bases. The CDR3 has 13 residues. V shed 3 bases, J shed 5 bases, and the junction held 3 bases outside the gene matches. CDR3 in DNA: TGTGCCAGCAGTTTTACAGGGGTGTATGGCTACACCTTC. Translated: CASSFTGVYGYTF.

The chain has TRBV7-9 and TRBJ2-7; D may be TRBD2 (5 bases). Between the trimmed V and J ends, which lost 3 bases and 7 bases, there was a span of 13 bases. Germline CDR1 and CDR2: SEHNR and FQNEAQ (reference sequence). The CDR3 extends over 13 amino acids. The CDR3 DNA sequence: TGTGCCAGCAGCTTTACGGCTCGGGATGAGCAGTACGTC. Translating gives CASSFTARDEQYV.

This clone came up many times. V and J are TRBV6-5 and TRBJ1-1; no clear D. The V gene lost 6 bases and the J gene lost 9 bases, with 11 bases spanning the gap. This CDR3 has 11 amino acids. Germline lookup yields CDR1 MNHEY and CDR2 SVGAGI. The CDR3 nucleotides are TGTGCCAGCAGCCTGCAAGAGAAAGCTTTCTTT. Amino acid sequence: CASSLQEKAFF.

The gene calls are TRBV5-1 and TRBJ2-2; TRBD1 is a possible D gene (6 bases). The V end was cut by 4 bases, the J end by 4 bases, with 17 bases between. Germline loops: CDR1 SGHRS, CDR2 YFSETQ. This CDR3 contains 16 residues. CDR3 DNA sequence: TGCGCCAGCAGCCTCCCAGGGGTAGAGGCCACCGGGGAGCTGTTTTTT. Residues: CASSLPGVEATGELFF.

This chain uses TRBV9 with TRBJ1-1, with 8 positions matching TRBD1. There are 15 residues in the CDR3. Germline values: CDR1 SGDLS, CDR2 YYNGEE. V lost 0 bases, J lost 1 base, and 2 bases stayed unmatched. The CDR3 sequence is CASSVGQGANTEAFF. CDR3 nucleotides: TGTGCCAGCAGCGTAGGTCAGGGGGCGAACACTGAAGCTTTCTTT.

The chain uses TRBV2 and TRBJ2-1; TRBD2 matches 8 bases. V trimming: 7 bases; J trimming: 5 bases; junction bases outside the gene matches: 19. This CDR3 comprises 18 residues. Germline V gives CDR1 SNHLY, CDR2 FYNNEI. As DNA, the CDR3 is TGTGCCAGCAAAGCGGGAGTGGAAATGCGGGAGGCGCACAATGAGCAGTTCTTC. Residues: CASKAGVEMREAHNEQFF.

This chain links TRBV5-4 with TRBJ2-2; no clear D. The length of the CDR3 is 15 residues. Per the germline V gene, CDR1 is SGHNT and CDR2 is YYREEE (reference sequence). Trimming removed 1 base at V and 4 bases at J, with 11 bases between. CDR3: CASSLFQAVTGELFF. The DNA for the CDR3 is TGTGCCAGCAGCTTGTTCCAGGCAGTCACCGGGGAGCTGTTTTTT.

This chain links TRBV27 with TRBJ2-5, with 11 bases fitting TRBD2. Germline CDR1 MNHEY, CDR2 SMNVEV (reference sequence). V lost 1 base and J lost 2; bases outside the gene matches: 3. The CDR3 consists of 16 residues. The DNA for the CDR3 is TGTGCCAGCAGTTTATGGGCTAGCGGGAGGCAAGAGACCCAGTACTTC. Translation: CASSLWASGRQETQYF.

The chain links TRBV6-4 to TRBJ2-1; 8 positions agree with TRBD1. The CDR3 is 16 residues long. The V and J ends lost 3 bases and 5 bases, in that order; junction bases with no gene match: 9. CDR1 and CDR2 (germline): MRHNA, SNTAGT. CDR3 in amino acids: CASSERRQGNNNEQFF. As DNA, the CDR3 is TGTGCCAGCAGTGAAAGAAGACAGGGGAACAACAATGAGCAGTTCTTC.

The chain employs TRBV29-1 and TRBJ1-5; D might be TRBD1 (6 bases). With 6 bases removed from V and 3 bases from J, the gap between germline ends came to 18 bases. The CDR3 runs to 15 residues. Germline loops: CDR1 SQVTM, CDR2 ANQGSEA. In DNA form, the CDR3 reads TGCAGCGTCGAGGAGGACAGAATGGACAATCAGCCCCAGCATTTT. Amino acid sequence: CSVEEDRMDNQPQHF.